This TCR beta chain appears in the sequencing data of a study of T cells after somatic rescue of genetic block. Points on this clone: At the DNA level, this CDR3 is encoded by other sequences in the same sample as well.

Generated by immunoSEQ multiplex PCR, the TCRdb table keeps only in-frame clones and is missing some. The sample yields tens of thousands of clones, around 90% seen once. CDR1 and CDR2 (germline): KGHSH, LQKENI. The ends were cut back, 3 bases at V and 1 base at J, with 4 bases in the middle. CDR3 length equals 13 residues. The receptor comes from a man aged 25-45 years. The specimen was peripheral blood mononuclear cells (PBMCs). V is TRBV18 and J is TRBJ1-5; D is uncertain. The CDR3 nucleotides are TGTGCCAGCTCACCGGGGAGCAATCAGCCCCAGCATTTT. Protein sequence: CASSPGSNQPQHF.